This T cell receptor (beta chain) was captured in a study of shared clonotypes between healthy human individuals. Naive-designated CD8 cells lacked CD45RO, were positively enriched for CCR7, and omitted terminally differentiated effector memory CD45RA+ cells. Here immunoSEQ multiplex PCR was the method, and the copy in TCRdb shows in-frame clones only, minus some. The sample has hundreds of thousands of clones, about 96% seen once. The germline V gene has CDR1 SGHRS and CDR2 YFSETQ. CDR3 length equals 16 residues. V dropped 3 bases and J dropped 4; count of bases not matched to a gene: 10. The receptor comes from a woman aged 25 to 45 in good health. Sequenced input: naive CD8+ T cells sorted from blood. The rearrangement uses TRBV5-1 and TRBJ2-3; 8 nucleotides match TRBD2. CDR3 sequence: CASSSKRETFADTQYF. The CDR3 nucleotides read TGCGCCAGCAGCTCGAAGCGGGAGACCTTCGCAGATACGCAGTATTTT.